The present TCR beta chain was sequenced within a study of cytomegalovirus exposure and HLA in healthy donors. 13 Jbeta primers and 60 Vbeta primers were used for the PCR. The table came from immunoSEQ multiplex PCR; TCRdb's copy has only in-frame clones and leaves some out. The data hold approximately 95,000 clones, with 70% to 80% observed a single time. There are 14 residues in the CDR3. CDR1 MDHEN and CDR2 SYDVKM come from the germline V gene. Trimming cost V 6 bases and J 4 bases, with 15 bases left between them. The sequenced sample was PBMCs. This clonotype was sampled from a man younger than 30 in good health and CMV-seropositive. The chain has TRBV28 and TRBJ1-2; TRBD1 might be the D (6 bases). The CDR3 spells CASSLRQVLYGYTF. In DNA form, the CDR3 reads TGTGCCAGCAGCCTCAGACAGGTCCTCTATGGCTACACCTTC.